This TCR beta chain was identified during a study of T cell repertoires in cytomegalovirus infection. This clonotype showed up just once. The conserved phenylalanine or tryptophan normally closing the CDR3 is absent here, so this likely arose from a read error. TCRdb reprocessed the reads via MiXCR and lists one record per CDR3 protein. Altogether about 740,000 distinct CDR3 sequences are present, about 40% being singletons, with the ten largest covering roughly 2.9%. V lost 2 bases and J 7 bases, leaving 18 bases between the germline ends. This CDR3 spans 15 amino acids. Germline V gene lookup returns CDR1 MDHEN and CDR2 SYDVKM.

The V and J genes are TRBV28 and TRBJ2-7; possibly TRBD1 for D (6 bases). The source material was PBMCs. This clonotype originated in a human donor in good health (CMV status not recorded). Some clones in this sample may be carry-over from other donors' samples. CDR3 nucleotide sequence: TGTGCCAGCAGTTTACATATCCAGGGGAATACGGAGCAGTACTTA. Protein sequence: CASSLHIQGNTEQYL.